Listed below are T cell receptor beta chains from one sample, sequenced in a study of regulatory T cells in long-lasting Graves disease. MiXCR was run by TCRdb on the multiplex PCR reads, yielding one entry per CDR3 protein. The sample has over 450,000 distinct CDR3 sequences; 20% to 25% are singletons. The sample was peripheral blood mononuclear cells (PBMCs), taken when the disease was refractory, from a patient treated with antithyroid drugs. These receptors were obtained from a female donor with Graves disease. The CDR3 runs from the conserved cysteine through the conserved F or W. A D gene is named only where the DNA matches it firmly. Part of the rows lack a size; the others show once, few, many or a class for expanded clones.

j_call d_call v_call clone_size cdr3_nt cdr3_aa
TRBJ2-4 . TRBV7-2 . TGTGCCAGCAGCTTAGGCAGGGGTGACTTTCAGTACTTC CASSLGRGDFQYF
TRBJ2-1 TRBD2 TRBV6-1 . TGTGCCAGCATTCTAGCGGGAGCCTGGAATGAGCAGTTCTTC CASILAGAWNEQFF
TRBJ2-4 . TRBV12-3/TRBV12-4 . TGTGCCAGCAGTTTAGTGCCTGATCTCTGGTCGCCGCTAGCCAAAAACATTCAGTACTTC CASSLVPDLWSPLAKNIQYF
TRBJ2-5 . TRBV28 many TGTGCCAGCAGCAAAATTCTGGGGTCAGGGGATAGGACGGAGACCCAGTACTTC CASSKILGSGDRTETQYF
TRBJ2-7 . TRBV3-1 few TGTGCCAGCAGCCAAGAAGACTACGAGCAGTACTTC CASSQEDYEQYF
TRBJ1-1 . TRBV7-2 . TGTGCCAGCAGCTTAGGCACAGGGCCCACTGAAGCTTTCTTT CASSLGTGPTEAFF
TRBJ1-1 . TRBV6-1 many TGTGCCAGCAGTAGCCCGGGGAAAGAAGCTTTCTTT CASSSPGKEAFF
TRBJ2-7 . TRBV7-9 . TGTGCCAGCAGCTTAGCGACCCAGCTGTTCGAGCAGTACTTC CASSLATQLFEQYF
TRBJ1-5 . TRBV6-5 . TGTGCCAGCAGTTACTCAGCGGGGGGAGGTCAGCCCCAGCATTTT CASSYSAGGGQPQHF
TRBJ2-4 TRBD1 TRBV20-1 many TGCAGTGCTAGAGATCGGACAGGGGGTAACATTCAGTACTTC CSARDRTGGNIQYF
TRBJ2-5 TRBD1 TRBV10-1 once TGCGCCAGCGCTCCGGACAGGGCAAAAGAGACCCAGTACTTC CASAPDRAKETQYF
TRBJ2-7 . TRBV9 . TGTGCCAGCAGCGTAGGATCAGGGGCCTCCTACGAGCAGTACTTC CASSVGSGASYEQYF
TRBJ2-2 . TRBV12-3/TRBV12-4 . TGTGCCAGCAGTATATACAGAGGGCGGATCACCGGGGAGCTGTTTTTT CASSIYRGRITGELFF
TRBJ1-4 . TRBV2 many TGTGCCAGCAGGGCAGAACTCGAAAAACTGTTTTTT CASRAELEKLFF
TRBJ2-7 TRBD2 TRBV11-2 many TGTGCCAGCAGCCGGGGACTAGCGGGCGGTGGGGAGCAGTACTTC CASSRGLAGGGEQYF
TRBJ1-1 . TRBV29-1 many TGCAGCGTTGAAACAGGCCCGAACACTGAAGCTTTCTTT CSVETGPNTEAFF
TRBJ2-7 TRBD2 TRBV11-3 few TGTGCCAGCAGCTTCGGGACTAGCGAAACGGACGAGCAGTACTTC CASSFGTSETDEQYF
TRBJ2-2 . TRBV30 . TGTGCCTGGAGTCTTTCCCTGGGGGTCGGGGAGCTGTTTTTT CAWSLSLGVGELFF
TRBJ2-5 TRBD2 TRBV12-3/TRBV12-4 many TGTGCCAGCAGTCTTAAGTCGCGGGAGGATAGAGAGACCCAGTACTTC CASSLKSREDRETQYF
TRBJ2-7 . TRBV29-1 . TGCAGCGTTGGGGACACGGCCTACCTCGAGCAGTACTTC CSVGDTAYLEQYF
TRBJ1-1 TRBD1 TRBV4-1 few TGCGCCAGCAGTTATACAGGGGAGAACACTGAAGCTTTCTTT CASSYTGENTEAFF
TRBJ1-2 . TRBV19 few TGTGCCAGTAGTATGACCGGGACCGACGCGCTAAACTATGGCTACACCTTC CASSMTGTDALNYGYTF
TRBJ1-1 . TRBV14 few TGTGCCAGCAGCCAATTTGCAGGGTTTACTGAAGCTTTCTTT CASSQFAGFTEAFF
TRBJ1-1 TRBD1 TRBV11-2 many TGTGCCAGCAGCGACAGGGGGCCTGAAGCTTTCTTT CASSDRGPEAFF
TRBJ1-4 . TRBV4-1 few TGCGCCAGCAGCCGGAGAACAGCGGTCACTAATGAAAAACTGTTTTTT CASSRRTAVTNEKLFF
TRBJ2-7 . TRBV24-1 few TGTGCCACCAGTGATTCTTGGCAGGGCGAGCAGTACTTC CATSDSWQGEQYF
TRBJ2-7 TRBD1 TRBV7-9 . TGTGCCAGCAGCTCCACAGGGGGCCCGTCACTCGAGCAGTACTTC CASSSTGGPSLEQYF
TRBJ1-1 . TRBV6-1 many TGTGCCAGCAGCCCCATCGGGAACACTGAAGCTTTCTTT CASSPIGNTEAFF
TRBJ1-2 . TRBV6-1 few TGTGCCAGCAGTGAACTCCGATATGGCTACACCTTC CASSELRYGYTF
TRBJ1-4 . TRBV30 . TGTGCCTGGAGTCCCCCCCCGGGACTATCTAATGAAAAACTGTTTTTT CAWSPPPGLSNEKLFF
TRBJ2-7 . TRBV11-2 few TGTGCCAGCAGCCCCGGAGCGTGGACTCTCGATTCCGAGCAGTACTTC CASSPGAWTLDSEQYF
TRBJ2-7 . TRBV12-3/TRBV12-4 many TGTGCCAGCAGTTTCCCATCAACCTACGAGCAGTACTTC CASSFPSTYEQYF
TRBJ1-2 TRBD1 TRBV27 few TGTGCCAGCAGTTTTCTTACCTGGACAGGGGACCTCTATGGCTACACCTTC CASSFLTWTGDLYGYTF
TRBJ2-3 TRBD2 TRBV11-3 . TGTGCCAGCAGCTTCGTAGCGGGAGACACAGATACGCAGTATTTT CASSFVAGDTDTQYF
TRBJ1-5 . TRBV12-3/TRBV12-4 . TGTGCCAGCAGTTTTCTGGGCGGGAGGGGAGGCACAGATACGCAGCATTTT CASSFLGGRGGTDTQHF
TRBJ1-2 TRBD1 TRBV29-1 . TGCAGCGGAGACAGGGCGGGCTATGGCTACACCTTC CSGDRAGYGYTF
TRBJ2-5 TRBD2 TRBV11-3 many TGTGCCAGCAGCTTAGATTCGGGTAGCGGGAGAGAGACCCAGTACTTC CASSLDSGSGRETQYF
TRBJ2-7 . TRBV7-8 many TGTGCCAGCAGCTTAGGCGCCGTAGGGGCTAACTACGAGCAGTACTTC CASSLGAVGANYEQYF
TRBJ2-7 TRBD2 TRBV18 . TGTGCCAGCTCACCGGGGACTAGCGGAATGTACGAGCAGTACTTC CASSPGTSGMYEQYF
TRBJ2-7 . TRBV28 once TGTGCCACCTTGCTGGCGGGGTTCGAGCAGTACTTC CATLLAGFEQYF
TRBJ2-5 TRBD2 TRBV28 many TGTGCCAGCAGTGCCCAAGAAAGCGGGAGAGAGACCCAGTACTTC CASSAQESGRETQYF
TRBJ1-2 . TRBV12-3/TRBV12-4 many TGTGCCAGCAGTCCCCGAACGAACCCTAACTATGGCTACACCTTC CASSPRTNPNYGYTF
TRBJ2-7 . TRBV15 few TGTGCCACCAGCAAAGGGGGGCAGGGGACCTACGAGCAGTACTTC CATSKGGQGTYEQYF
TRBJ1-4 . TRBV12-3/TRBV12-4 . TGTGCCAGCAGCGGGAGTGAAGAACTGTTTTTT CASSGSEELFF
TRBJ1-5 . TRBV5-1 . TGCGCCAGCTTCGGGCGTCGAGGGGGCAATCAGCCCCAGCATTTT CASFGRRGGNQPQHF